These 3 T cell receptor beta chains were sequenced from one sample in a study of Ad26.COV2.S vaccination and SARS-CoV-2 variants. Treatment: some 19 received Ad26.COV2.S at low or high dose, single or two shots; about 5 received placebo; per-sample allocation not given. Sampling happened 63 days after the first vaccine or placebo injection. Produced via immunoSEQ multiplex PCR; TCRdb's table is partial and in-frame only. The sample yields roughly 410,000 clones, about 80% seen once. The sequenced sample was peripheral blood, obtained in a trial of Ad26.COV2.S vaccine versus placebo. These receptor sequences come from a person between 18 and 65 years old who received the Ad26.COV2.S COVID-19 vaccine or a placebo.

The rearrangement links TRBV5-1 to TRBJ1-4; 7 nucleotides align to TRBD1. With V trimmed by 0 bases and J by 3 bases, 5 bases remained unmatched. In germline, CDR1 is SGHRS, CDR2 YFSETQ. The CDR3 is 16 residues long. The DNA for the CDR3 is TGCGCCAGCAGCTTGGCCGTACAGGGGCCTAATGAAAAACTGTTTTTT. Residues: CASSLAVQGPNEKLFF.

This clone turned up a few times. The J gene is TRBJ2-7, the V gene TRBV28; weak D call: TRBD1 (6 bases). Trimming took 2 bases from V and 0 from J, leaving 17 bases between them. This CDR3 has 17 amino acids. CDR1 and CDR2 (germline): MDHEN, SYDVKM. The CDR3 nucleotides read TGTGCCAGCAGTTTAGCCAGACGAGGCAGGGGCTCCTACGAGCAGTACTTC. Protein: CASSLARRGRGSYEQYF.

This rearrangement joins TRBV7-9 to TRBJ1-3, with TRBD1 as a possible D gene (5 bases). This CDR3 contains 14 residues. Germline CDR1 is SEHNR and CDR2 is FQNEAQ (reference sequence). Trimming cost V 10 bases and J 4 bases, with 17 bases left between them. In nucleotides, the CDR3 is TGTGCCACCACTACCCAGTCAGGGGGAAACACCATATATTTT. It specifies CATTTQSGGNTIYF.